The clone carrying this T cell receptor (beta chain) turned up a few times. With 6 bases removed from V and 4 bases from J, the gap between germline ends came to 18 bases. Germline CDR1 reads MNHEY; CDR2 reads SVGAGI. The CDR3 spans 15 residues. This sample was included in a study of blood T cell repertoires in COVID-19. As originally analysed: Estimation of nucleated cell counts relied on the amplification of reference gene primers. Clones were sequenced by immunoSEQ multiplex PCR, and TCRdb holds only the in-frame ones, with some missing. That table supplies the V and J calls and clone size; D and trimming were determined from the DNA. The sample carries about 330,000 clones, roughly 88% recorded once.

The genes are TRBV6-5 and TRBJ1-2; maybe TRBD1 (6 bases). Sample: PBMCs or T cells enriched from blood (not recorded which). This receptor was taken from a young man who had recovered from COVID-19. CDR3 in DNA: TGTGCCAGCAGCTCAACAGGGACCGTGGCCTATGGCTACACCTTC. Translated: CASSSTGTVAYGYTF.